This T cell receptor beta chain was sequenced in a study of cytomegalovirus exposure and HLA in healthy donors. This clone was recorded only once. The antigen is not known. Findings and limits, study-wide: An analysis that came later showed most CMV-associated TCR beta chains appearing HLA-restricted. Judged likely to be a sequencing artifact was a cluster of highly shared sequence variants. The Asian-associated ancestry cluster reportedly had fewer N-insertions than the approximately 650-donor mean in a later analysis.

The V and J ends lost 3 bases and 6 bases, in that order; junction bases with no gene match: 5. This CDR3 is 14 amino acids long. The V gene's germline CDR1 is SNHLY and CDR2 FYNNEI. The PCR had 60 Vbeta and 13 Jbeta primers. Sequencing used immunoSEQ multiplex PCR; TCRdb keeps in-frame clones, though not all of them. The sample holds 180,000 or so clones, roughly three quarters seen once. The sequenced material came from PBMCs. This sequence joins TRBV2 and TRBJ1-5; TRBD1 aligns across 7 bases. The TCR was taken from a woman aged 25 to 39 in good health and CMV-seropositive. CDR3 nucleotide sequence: TGTGCCAGCAGTGAGGTGACAGGGAGTCAGCCCCAGCATTTT. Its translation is CASSEVTGSQPQHF.